What follows is one TCR beta chain and its context. This entry is derived from a study of blood T cell repertoires in COVID-19. CDR3 length equals 16 residues. Germline V lookup: CDR1 KGHDR, CDR2 SFDVKD. Trimming shortened V by 1 base and J by 8 bases, and 16 bases separated the two germline ends. Authors' processing steps: For nucleated cells, counts were estimated from reference gene primer amplification. Method: immunoSEQ multiplex PCR; TCRdb's copy keeps in-frame clones and lacks some. V and J calls and clone size are as listed in that table; D and trimming were resolved from the DNA. The sample holds approximately 150,000 clones; over 80% are singletons and the top ten take roughly a tenth.

The receptor was derived from a man aged 60 to 69 with active or convalescent COVID-19. This rearrangement joins TRBV24-1 to TRBJ1-4; tentatively, D is TRBD1 (5 bases). Sequencing was carried out using peripheral blood. The CDR3 DNA sequence: TGTGCCACCAGTGATTTCGGCGCAGGGAGGAAGGAAAAACTGTTTTTT. Protein product: CATSDFGAGRKEKLFF.